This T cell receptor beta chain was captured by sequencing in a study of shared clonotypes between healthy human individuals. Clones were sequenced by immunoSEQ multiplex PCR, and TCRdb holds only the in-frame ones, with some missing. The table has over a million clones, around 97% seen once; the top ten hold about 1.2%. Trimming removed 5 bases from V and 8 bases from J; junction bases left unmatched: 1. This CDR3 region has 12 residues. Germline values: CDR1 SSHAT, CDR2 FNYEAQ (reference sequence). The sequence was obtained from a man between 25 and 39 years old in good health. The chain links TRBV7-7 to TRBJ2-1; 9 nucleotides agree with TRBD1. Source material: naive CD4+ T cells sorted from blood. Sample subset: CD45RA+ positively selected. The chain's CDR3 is CASSGTGHEQFF. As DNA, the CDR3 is TGTGCCAGCAGCGGGACAGGGCATGAGCAGTTCTTC. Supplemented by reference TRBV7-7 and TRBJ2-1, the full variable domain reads GAGVSQSPRYKVTKRGQDVTLRCDPISSHATLYWYQQALGQGPEFLTYFNYEAQPDKSGLPSDRFSAERPEGSISTLTIQRTEQRDSAMYRCASSGTGHEQFFGPGTRLTVL.